Following are 26 T cell receptor beta chains from one sample sequenced in a study of blood T cell repertoires in COVID-19. This table comes from immunoSEQ multiplex PCR, and its TCRdb copy is limited to in-frame clones, with some not included. The table lists approximately 220,000 clones, around 92% of them singletons. Sequenced sample: PBMCs or T cells enriched from blood (not recorded which). Receptors were obtained from a woman aged 25 to 39 with acute COVID-19.

In its sample, this clone was seen once. V usage is TRBV6-1 and J usage is TRBJ2-7; maybe TRBD1 (6 bases). The V end lost 2 bases, the J end lost 2 bases, and 13 bases lay between the germline ends. The length of the CDR3 is 15 residues. Per the germline V gene, CDR1 is MNHNS and CDR2 is SASEGT. Written as DNA, the CDR3 is TGTGCCAGCAGTGAACAGGGGCTAACGACCTACGAGCAGTACTTC. Amino acid sequence: CASSEQGLTTYEQYF.

This chain joins TRBV19 and TRBJ2-5, with TRBD2 matching 11 bases. The CDR3 has 16 residues. V shed 1 base and J 2 bases; nucleotides not matched to a gene: 3. In germline, CDR1 is LNHDA, CDR2 SQIVND (reference sequence). CDR3 nucleotide sequence: TGTGCCAGTAGTATAGGACTAGCGGGGTTACAAGAGACCCAGTACTTC. This translates into CASSIGLAGLQETQYF.

The chain joins TRBV13 to TRBJ2-5; 9 bases line up with TRBD2. J gave up 0 bases and V 5 bases, and 7 bases lay outside the gene matches. The length of the CDR3 is 16 residues. CDR1 and CDR2 from the germline V gene are PRHDT and FYEKMQ (reference sequence). In DNA, the CDR3 is TGTGCCAGCAGCCCAAGCGGGGGGCCACACCAAGAGACCCAGTACTTC. Its translation is CASSPSGGPHQETQYF.

The chain links TRBV7-2 to TRBJ2-1, with 12 bases identical to TRBD2. After removal of 2 bases from V and 8 bases from J, the junction contained 7 bases not matched to a gene. This CDR3 has 16 amino acids. Germline assignment: CDR1 SGHTA and CDR2 FQGNSA. The CDR3 DNA follows: TGTGCCAGCAGCTTAACTACTAGCGGGGGGTTCTATGAGCAGTTCTTC. Residues: CASSLTTSGGFYEQFF.

This clone was observed a single time. The chain employs TRBV24-1 and TRBJ2-1; D perhaps matches TRBD2 (5 bases). V was trimmed by 4 bases and J by 6 bases, leaving 15 bases between them. Per the germline V gene, CDR1 is KGHDR and CDR2 is SFDVKD. The length of the CDR3 is 15 residues. CDR3 DNA sequence: TGTGCCACCAGTGAGACGTTGGACTCTATCAATGAGCAGTTCTTC. Protein product: CATSETLDSINEQFF.

The rearrangement links TRBV7-2 to TRBJ1-2; D possibly corresponds to TRBD1 (5 bases). Germline CDR1 and CDR2: SGHTA and FQGNSA. Trimming shortened V by 0 bases and J by 5 bases, and 16 bases separated the two germline ends. CDR3 length equals 16 residues. The CDR3 sequence is CASSLAQPGLGYGYTF. CDR3 nucleotide sequence: TGTGCCAGCAGCTTAGCGCAACCAGGGCTTGGGTATGGCTACACCTTC.

The rearrangement joins TRBV7-2 to TRBJ2-5, with 11 positions matching TRBD2. The germline CDR1 and CDR2 sequences are SGHTA and FQGNSA. The junction had 7 bases not matched to a gene; V was cut back by 5 bases and J by 2 bases. The CDR3 is 16 residues long. The CDR3 loop reads CASSVLAGGSQETQYF. The CDR3, as DNA: TGTGCCAGCAGCGTTCTAGCGGGGGGATCGCAAGAGACCCAGTACTTC.

The chain links TRBV5-6 to TRBJ1-6, with 7 bases identical to TRBD1. V shed 3 bases and J 8 bases; nucleotides not matched to a gene: 8. Germline CDR1 and CDR2: SGHDT and YYEEEE. The CDR3 consists of 15 residues. CDR3 sequence: CASSWKDREHSPLHF. CDR3 in DNA: TGTGCCAGCAGCTGGAAAGACAGGGAGCATTCACCCCTCCACTTT.

This sequence joins TRBV7-9 and TRBJ1-1; tentative D call: TRBD1 (6 bases). Germline CDR1 is SEHNR and CDR2 is FQNEAQ (reference sequence). The CDR3 is 18 amino acids. V gave up 4 bases and J gave up 0 bases, with 21 bases separating them. CDR3 nucleotide sequence: TGTGCCAGCAGCTCCCCTAGGGGGGGGCCTTCAATGAACACTGAAGCTTTCTTT. Amino acids: CASSSPRGGPSMNTEAFF.

The chain carries TRBV7-3 and TRBJ2-7, with TRBD1 matching 9 bases. Per the germline V gene, CDR1 is SGHTA and CDR2 is FQGTGA. This CDR3 is built from 15 residues. V lost 4 bases to trimming and J lost 4 bases; unmatched junction nucleotides: 8. The CDR3 loop is CASSWLPGQGYEQYF. The CDR3 region has the DNA TGTGCCAGCAGCTGGCTGCCGGGACAGGGTTACGAGCAGTACTTC.

The chain employs TRBV10-1 and TRBJ2-7, with TRBD2 as a possible D gene (5 bases). The CDR3 covers 15 residues. V was trimmed by 0 bases and J by 4 bases, leaving 13 bases between them. CDR1 WNHNN and CDR2 SYGVQD come from the germline V gene (reference sequence). The CDR3 nucleotides are TGCGCCAGCAGTGAGTCGCACGGGCCGGGATACGAGCAGTACTTC. This encodes CASSESHGPGYEQYF.

The chain combines TRBV29-1 with TRBJ1-2; possible D gene TRBD1, 5 bases. Germline values: CDR1 SQVTM, CDR2 ANQGSEA. The CDR3 is made up of 11 amino acids. V gave up 7 bases and J gave up 5 bases, with 11 bases separating them. Written as DNA, the CDR3 is TGCAGCGCTGGCGACAGTTATGGCTACACCTTC. Translating it yields CSAGDSYGYTF.

V and J are TRBV19 and TRBJ2-1, with TRBD2 as a possible D gene (5 bases). The germline CDR1 and CDR2 sequences are LNHDA and SQIVND (reference sequence). Trimming cost V 1 base and J 1 base, with 5 bases left between them. The CDR3 runs 14 residues. The CDR3 spells CASSIGTSYNEQFF. The DNA of the CDR3 is TGTGCCAGTAGTATAGGGACTTCCTACAATGAGCAGTTCTTC.

This chain links TRBV6-5 with TRBJ2-7; TRBD1 agrees at 10 bases. V dropped 6 bases and J dropped 4; count of bases not matched to a gene: 6. This CDR3 has 14 amino acids. Germline assignment: CDR1 MNHEY and CDR2 SVGAGI. The CDR3 is CASSWRGQGYEQYF. CDR3 nucleotide sequence: TGTGCCAGCAGCTGGCGGGGACAGGGGTACGAGCAGTACTTC.

CDR3 in DNA: TGTGCCAGCAGCCCAGATCGGAGTGCCTATAATTCACCCCTCCACTTT. Translated: CASSPDRSAYNSPLHF. The chain uses TRBV3-1 (or the pseudogene TRBV3-2) and TRBJ1-6, with no clear D. The CDR3 has 16 residues. The germline V and J ends were trimmed by 4 bases and 2 bases, with 12 bases remaining between them. Per the germline V gene, CDR1 is LGHDT and CDR2 is YNNKEL (reference sequence).

This chain connects TRBV5-5 to TRBJ1-2; D is perhaps TRBD1 (6 bases). The CDR3 loop spans 17 amino acids. Germline CDR1 SGHKS, CDR2 YYEKEE (reference sequence). Trimming left V 0 bases short and J 4 bases short, with 19 bases between. The CDR3 DNA follows: TGTGCCAGCAGCTTGGTATGGACTCCGGACAGATCCTATGGCTACACCTTC. It translates to CASSLVWTPDRSYGYTF.

The chain combines TRBV2 with TRBJ1-6; D not certain. Germline V gene sequence: CDR1 SNHLY, CDR2 FYNNEI. Trimming pared 6 bases from V and 5 bases from J, leaving 8 bases between. The CDR3 runs 13 residues. CDR3 nucleotide sequence: TGTGCCAGCAGGTCCGGAGATAATTCACCCCTCCACTTT. Translation: CASRSGDNSPLHF.

V usage is TRBV14 and J usage is TRBJ2-6; TRBD1 matches 8 bases. V dropped 1 base and J dropped 0; count of bases not matched to a gene: 2. The germline V gene encodes CDR1 SGHDN and CDR2 FVKESK. The CDR3 is 17 residues long. DNA of the CDR3: TGTGCCAGCAGCCAAGTGGGACAGGCCTCTGGGGCCAACGTCCTGACTTTC. Protein product: CASSQVGQASGANVLTF. Variable domain in full (rest from reference TRBV14 and TRBJ2-6): EAGVTQFPSHSVIEKGQTVTLRCDPISGHDNLYWYRRVMGKEIKFLLHFVKESKQDESGMPNNRFLAERTGGTYSTLKVQPAELEDSGVYFCASSQVGQASGANVLTFGAGSRLTVL.

V usage is TRBV7-8 and J usage is TRBJ2-1; the match to TRBD2 covers 7 bases. Trimming removed 6 bases from V and 7 bases from J; junction bases left unmatched: 15. The CDR3 runs to 16 residues. CDR1 is SGHVS, CDR2 FQNEAQ, per germline. CDR3: CASSNRGDYPRNEQFF. The CDR3 nucleotides are TGTGCCAGCAGTAACCGTGGGGACTACCCTAGAAATGAGCAGTTCTTC.

This clone was picked up a small number of times. The V gene is TRBV4-1, the J gene TRBJ1-1; perhaps TRBD1 as D (5 bases). V shed 1 base and J shed 5 bases, with 11 bases lying between them. The germline CDR1 and CDR2 sequences are MGHRA and YSYEKL. The CDR3 length is 14 residues. The CDR3 region has the DNA TGCGCCAGCAGCCAAGTCTCAGGGTTTACTGAAGCTTTCTTT. The encoded protein is CASSQVSGFTEAFF.

The rearrangement uses TRBV6-5 and TRBJ1-2; 7 bases map to TRBD1. V dropped 4 bases and J dropped 5; count of bases not matched to a gene: 10. Germline-derived CDR1 and CDR2 are MNHEY and SVGAGI. The CDR3 sequence is 15 residues long. CDR3 bases: TGTGCCAGCAGTTCCCTAGCCGGGACAGATTATGGCTACACCTTC. This codes for CASSSLAGTDYGYTF.

J is TRBJ2-7 and V is TRBV27; 11 bases align to TRBD2. Germline V gene lookup returns CDR1 MNHEY and CDR2 SMNVEV (reference sequence). V lost 4 bases, J lost 8 bases, and 22 bases stayed unmatched. This CDR3 has 19 amino acids. The CDR3 loop reads CASSSDLDSGGAMVRQQYF. The DNA for the CDR3 is TGTGCCAGCAGTTCCGACCTGGATAGCGGGGGGGCTATGGTGAGGCAGCAGTACTTC.

This rearrangement joins TRBV7-9 to TRBJ2-7; TRBD2 might be the D (5 bases). This CDR3 is built from 14 residues. CDR1 and CDR2 (germline): SEHNR, FQNEAQ (reference sequence). Deletions cut 4 bases from V and 2 bases from J, with 12 bases between. The CDR3 DNA is TGTGCCAGCAGCTCTGACGGACTGGCCTACGAGCAGTACTTC. Its protein product is CASSSDGLAYEQYF.

This clone was seen a handful of times. The V and J genes are TRBV25-1 and TRBJ1-2, with D uncertain. From germline, CDR1 is MGHDK and CDR2 SYGVNS. Trimming pared 1 base from V and 0 bases from J, leaving 15 bases between. This CDR3 is 17 amino acids long. The CDR3 here is CASSESLGNYANYGYTF. In DNA form, the CDR3 reads TGTGCCAGCAGTGAATCCCTGGGTAACTATGCTAACTATGGCTACACCTTC.

Only a few counts were recorded for this clone. This sequence joins TRBV2 and TRBJ1-4, with D unresolved. The CDR3 has 13 residues. The germline CDR1 and CDR2 sequences are SNHLY and FYNNEI. V was shortened by 1 base and J by 15 bases, with 15 bases between the two germline ends. CDR3: CASSEGLTTWVFF. CDR3 nucleotides: TGTGCCAGCAGTGAAGGGCTCACTACGTGGGTGTTTTTT.

This chain links TRBV6-5 with TRBJ1-2; D is uncertain. This CDR3 is 15 amino acids long. Germline CDR1 reads MNHEY; CDR2 reads SVGAGI. The V end lost 0 bases, the J end lost 0 bases, and 8 bases lay between the germline ends. The CDR3 is CASSYSLVANYGYTF. In nucleotides, the CDR3 is TGTGCCAGCAGTTACTCCCTCGTAGCTAACTATGGCTACACCTTC.